Here is one T cell receptor (beta chain) with its context. Its antigen is unidentified. This sample was taken from a study of T cell responses to AZD1222 COVID-19 vaccine. Study-level points and caveats: Nearly half of spike-specific TCRs reportedly target unmutated variant regions. CD4 TCRs linked to vaccination spanned spike, dominating at 160-218 and 743-854.

This CDR3 contains 15 residues. Germline values: CDR1 SNHLY, CDR2 FYNNEI. V was pared by 7 bases and J by 2 bases, with 16 bases between. Assay used: immunoSEQ multiplex PCR; TCRdb lists only in-frame clones, some missing. The table includes around 88,000 clones, roughly 86% detected once. The chain uses TRBV2 and TRBJ2-3; weak D call: TRBD2 (5 bases). This clonotype was obtained from an adult in good health. Sequenced here: peripheral blood, sampled on day 0 of MenACWY control vaccination. CDR3 nucleotide sequence: TGTGCCAGCAAGTGGGCTAGCTCATACACAGATACGCAGTATTTT. Translating gives CASKWASSYTDTQYF.